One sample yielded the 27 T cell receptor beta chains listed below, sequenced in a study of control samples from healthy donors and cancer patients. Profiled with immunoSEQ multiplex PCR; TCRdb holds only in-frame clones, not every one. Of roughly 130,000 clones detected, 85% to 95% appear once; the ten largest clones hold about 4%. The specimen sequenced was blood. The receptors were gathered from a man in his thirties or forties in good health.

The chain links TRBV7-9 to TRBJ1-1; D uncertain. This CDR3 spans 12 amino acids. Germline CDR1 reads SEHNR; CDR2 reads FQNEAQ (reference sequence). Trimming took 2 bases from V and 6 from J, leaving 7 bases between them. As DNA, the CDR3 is TGTGCCAGCAGCTTACCAAGCCCTGAAGCTTTCTTT. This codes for CASSLPSPEAFF.

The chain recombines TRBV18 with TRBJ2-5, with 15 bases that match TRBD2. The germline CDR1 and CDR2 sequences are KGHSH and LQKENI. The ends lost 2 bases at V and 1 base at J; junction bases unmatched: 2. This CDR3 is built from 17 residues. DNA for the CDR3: TGTGCCAGCTCACCAGGGACTAGCGGGGGGTTCCAAGAGACCCAGTACTTC. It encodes CASSPGTSGGFQETQYF.

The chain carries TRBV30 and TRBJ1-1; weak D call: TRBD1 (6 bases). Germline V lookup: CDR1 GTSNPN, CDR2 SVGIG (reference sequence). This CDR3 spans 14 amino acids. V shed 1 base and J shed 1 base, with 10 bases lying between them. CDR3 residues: CAWSEGTPNTEAFF. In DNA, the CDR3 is TGTGCCTGGAGTGAGGGGACACCGAACACTGAAGCTTTCTTT.

CDR3: CASLGTGTQSSYNEQFF. In nucleotides, the CDR3 is TGTGCCAGCTTGGGGACAGGGACACAGAGCTCCTACAATGAGCAGTTCTTC. V is TRBV4-2 and J is TRBJ2-1, with 9 nucleotides matching TRBD1. Germline loops: CDR1 LGHNA, CDR2 YNFKEQ. The CDR3 length is 17 residues. V lost 8 bases and J lost 0; bases outside the gene matches: 11.

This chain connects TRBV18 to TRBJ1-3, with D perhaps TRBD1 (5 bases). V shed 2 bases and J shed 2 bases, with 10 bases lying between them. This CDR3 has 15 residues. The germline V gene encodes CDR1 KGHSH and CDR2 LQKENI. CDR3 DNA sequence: TGTGCCAGCTCACCAGCGGGGCGCACTGGAAACACCATATATTTT. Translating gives CASSPAGRTGNTIYF.

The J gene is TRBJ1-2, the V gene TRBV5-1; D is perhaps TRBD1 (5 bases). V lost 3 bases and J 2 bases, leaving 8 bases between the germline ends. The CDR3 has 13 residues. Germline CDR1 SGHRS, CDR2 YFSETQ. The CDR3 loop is CASSSQGNYGYTF. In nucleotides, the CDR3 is TGCGCCAGCAGCTCCCAGGGAAACTATGGCTACACCTTC.

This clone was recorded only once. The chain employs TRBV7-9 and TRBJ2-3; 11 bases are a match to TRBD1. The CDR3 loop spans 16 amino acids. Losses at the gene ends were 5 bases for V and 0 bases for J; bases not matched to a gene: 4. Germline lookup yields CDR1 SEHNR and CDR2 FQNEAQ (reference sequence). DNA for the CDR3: TGTGCCAGCAGCGCCCGGGACAGGGGGAGCACAGATACGCAGTATTTT. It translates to CASSARDRGSTDTQYF.

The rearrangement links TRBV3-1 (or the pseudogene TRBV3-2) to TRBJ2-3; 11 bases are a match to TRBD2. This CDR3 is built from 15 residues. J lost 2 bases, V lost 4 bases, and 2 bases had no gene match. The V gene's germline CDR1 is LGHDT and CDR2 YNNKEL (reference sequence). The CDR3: CASSRTSGYTDTQYF. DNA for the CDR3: TGTGCCAGCAGCCGGACTAGCGGGTACACAGATACGCAGTATTTT.

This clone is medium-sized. CDR3 protein: CAWSVPGGYRYEQYF. The CDR3 DNA reads TGTGCCTGGAGTGTACCGGGGGGATACCGCTACGAGCAGTACTTC. The V gene is TRBV30, the J gene TRBJ2-7; 7 positions match TRBD2. The CDR3 sequence is 15 residues long. V was clipped by 0 bases and J by 3 bases; unmatched bases: 8. Germline loops: CDR1 GTSNPN, CDR2 SVGIG (reference sequence).

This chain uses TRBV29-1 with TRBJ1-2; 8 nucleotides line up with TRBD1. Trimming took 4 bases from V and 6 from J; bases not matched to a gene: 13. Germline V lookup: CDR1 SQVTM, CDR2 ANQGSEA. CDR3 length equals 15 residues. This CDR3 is CSVGRGRGNADGYTF. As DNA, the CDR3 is TGCAGCGTTGGCAGGGGGCGAGGGAATGCGGATGGCTACACCTTC.

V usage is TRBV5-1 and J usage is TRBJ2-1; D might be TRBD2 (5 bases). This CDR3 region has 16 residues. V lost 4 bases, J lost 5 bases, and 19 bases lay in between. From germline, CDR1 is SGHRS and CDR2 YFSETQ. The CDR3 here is CASSRTTGGLDNEQFF. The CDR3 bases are TGCGCCAGCAGCCGGACGACTGGCGGGCTAGACAATGAGCAGTTCTTC.

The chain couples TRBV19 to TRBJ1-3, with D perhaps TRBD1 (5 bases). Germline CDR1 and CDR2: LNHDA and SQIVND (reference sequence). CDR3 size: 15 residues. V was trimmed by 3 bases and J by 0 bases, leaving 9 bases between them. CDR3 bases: TGTGCCAGTAGTATTGGAAGGGGCTCTGGAAACACCATATATTTT. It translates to CASSIGRGSGNTIYF.

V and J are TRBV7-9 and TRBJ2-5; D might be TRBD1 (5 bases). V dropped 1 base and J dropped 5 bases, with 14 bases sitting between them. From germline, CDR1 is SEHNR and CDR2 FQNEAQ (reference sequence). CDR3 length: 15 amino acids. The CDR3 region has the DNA TGTGCCAGCAGCTTAGTAAAGGGGCCGCGGGAGACCCAGTACTTC. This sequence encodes CASSLVKGPRETQYF.

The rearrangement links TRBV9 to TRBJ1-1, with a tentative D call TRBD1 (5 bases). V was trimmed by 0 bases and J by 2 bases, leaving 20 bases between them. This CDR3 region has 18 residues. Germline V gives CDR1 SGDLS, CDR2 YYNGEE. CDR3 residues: CASSVGPHMAGGNTEAFF. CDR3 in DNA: TGTGCCAGCAGCGTAGGACCCCACATGGCGGGGGGAAACACTGAAGCTTTCTTT.

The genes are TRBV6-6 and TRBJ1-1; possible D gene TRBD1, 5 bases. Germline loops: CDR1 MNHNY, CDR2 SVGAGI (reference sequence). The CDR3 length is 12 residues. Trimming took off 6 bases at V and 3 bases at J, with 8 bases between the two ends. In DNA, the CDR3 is TGTGCCAGCAGAATAGGGGACACTGAAGCTTTCTTT. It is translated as CASRIGDTEAFF.

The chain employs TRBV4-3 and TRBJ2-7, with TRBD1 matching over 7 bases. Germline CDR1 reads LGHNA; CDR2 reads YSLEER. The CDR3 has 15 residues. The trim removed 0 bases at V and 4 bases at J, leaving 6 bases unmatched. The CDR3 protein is CASSQETGQLYEQYF. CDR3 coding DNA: TGCGCCAGCAGCCAAGAGACAGGGCAACTTTACGAGCAGTACTTC.

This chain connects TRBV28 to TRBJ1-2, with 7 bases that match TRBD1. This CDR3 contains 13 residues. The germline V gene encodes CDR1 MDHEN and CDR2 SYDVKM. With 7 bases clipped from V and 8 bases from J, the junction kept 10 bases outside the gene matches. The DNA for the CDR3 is TGTGCCAGCACCCCCAGGGGGTGGGGAGGCTACACCTTC. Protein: CASTPRGWGGYTF.

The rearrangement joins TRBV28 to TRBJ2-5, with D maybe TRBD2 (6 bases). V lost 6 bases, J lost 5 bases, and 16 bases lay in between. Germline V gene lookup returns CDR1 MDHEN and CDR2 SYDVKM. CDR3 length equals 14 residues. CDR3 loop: CASRSPGRRETQYF. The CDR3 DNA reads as TGTGCCAGCAGATCTCCAGGGAGGCGTGAGACCCAGTACTTC. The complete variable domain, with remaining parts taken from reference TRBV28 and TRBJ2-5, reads DVKVTQSSRYLVKRTGEKVFLECVQDMDHENMFWYRQDPGLGLRLIYFSYDVKMKEKGDIPEGYSVSREKKERFSLILESASTNQTSMYLCASRSPGRRETQYFGPGTRLLVL.

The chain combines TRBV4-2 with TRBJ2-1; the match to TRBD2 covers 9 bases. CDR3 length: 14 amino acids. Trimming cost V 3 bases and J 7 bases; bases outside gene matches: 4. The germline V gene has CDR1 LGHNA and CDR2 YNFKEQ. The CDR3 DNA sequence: TGTGCCAGCAGCCAGCGGGGGGGCAAGAATGAGCAGTTCTTC. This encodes CASSQRGGKNEQFF.

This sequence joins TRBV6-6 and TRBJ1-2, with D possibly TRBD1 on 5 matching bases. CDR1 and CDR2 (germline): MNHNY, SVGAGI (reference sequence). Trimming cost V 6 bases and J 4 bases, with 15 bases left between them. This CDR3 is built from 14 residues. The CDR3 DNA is TGTGCCAGCAGACTAAAGGGGCTCGGCTATGGCTACACCTTC. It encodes CASRLKGLGYGYTF.

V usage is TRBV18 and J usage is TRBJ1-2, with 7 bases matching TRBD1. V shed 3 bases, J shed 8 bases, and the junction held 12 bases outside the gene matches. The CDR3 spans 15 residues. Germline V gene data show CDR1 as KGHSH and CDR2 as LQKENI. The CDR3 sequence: CASSPGTDHAGGYTF. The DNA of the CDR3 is TGTGCCAGCTCACCGGGGACAGATCATGCGGGGGGCTACACCTTC.

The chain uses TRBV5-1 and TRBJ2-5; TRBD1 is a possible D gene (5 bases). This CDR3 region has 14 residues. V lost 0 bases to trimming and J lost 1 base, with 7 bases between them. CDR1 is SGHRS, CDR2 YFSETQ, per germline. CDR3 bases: TGCGCCAGCAGCTTGGGACAGCTCCAAGAGACCCAGTACTTC. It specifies CASSLGQLQETQYF. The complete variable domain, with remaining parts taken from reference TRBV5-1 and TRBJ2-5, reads KAGVTQTPRYLIKTRGQQVTLSCSPISGHRSVSWYQQTPGQGLQFLFEYFSETQRNKGNFPGRFSGRQFSNSRSEMNVSTLELGDSALYLCASSLGQLQETQYFGPGTRLLVL.

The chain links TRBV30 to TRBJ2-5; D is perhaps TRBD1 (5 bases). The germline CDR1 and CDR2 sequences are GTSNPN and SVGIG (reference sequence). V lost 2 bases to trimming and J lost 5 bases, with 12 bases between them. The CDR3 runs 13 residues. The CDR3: CAWSPGYGETQYF. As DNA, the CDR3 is TGTGCCTGGAGTCCAGGGTATGGGGAGACCCAGTACTTC.

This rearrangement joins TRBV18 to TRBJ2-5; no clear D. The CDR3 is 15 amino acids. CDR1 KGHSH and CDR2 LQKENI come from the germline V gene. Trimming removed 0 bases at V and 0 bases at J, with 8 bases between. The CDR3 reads CASSPPNSHQETQYF. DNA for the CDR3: TGTGCCAGCTCACCACCGAACAGCCACCAAGAGACCCAGTACTTC.

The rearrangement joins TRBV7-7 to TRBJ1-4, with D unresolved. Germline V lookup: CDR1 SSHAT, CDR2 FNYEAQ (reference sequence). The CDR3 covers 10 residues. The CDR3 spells CARKAGFRFF. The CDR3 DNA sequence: TGTGCTAGAAAAGCTGGTTTTCGGTTTTTT.

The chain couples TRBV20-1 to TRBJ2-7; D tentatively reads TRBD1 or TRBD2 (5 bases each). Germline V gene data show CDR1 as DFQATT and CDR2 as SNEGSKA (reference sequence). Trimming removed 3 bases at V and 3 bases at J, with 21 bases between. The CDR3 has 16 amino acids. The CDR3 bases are TGCAGTGCTAGTGGGCAGGGCTTGCCGGGGAGCTACGAGCAGTACTTC. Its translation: CSASGQGLPGSYEQYF.

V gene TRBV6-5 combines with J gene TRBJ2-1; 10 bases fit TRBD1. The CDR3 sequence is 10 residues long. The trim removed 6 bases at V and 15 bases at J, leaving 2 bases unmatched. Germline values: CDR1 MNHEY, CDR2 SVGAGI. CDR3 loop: CASRGQGTFF. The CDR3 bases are TGTGCCAGCAGGGGACAGGGGACGTTCTTC.